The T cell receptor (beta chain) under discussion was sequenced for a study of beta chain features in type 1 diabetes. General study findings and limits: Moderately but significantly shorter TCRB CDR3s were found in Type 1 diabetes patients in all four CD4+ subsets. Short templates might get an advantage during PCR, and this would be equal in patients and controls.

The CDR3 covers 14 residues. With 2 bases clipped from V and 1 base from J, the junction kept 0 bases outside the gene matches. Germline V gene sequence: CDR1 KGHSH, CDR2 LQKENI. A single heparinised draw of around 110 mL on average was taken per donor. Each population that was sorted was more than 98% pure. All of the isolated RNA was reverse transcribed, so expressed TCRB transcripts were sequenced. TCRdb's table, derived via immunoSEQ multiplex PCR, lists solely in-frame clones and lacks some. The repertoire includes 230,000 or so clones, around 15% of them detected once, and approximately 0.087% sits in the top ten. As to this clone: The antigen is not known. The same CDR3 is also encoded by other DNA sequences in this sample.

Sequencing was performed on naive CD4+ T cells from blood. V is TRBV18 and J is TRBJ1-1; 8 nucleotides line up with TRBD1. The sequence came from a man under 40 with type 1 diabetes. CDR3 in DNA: TGTGCCAGCTCACCAGGGACAGGGAACACTGAAGCTTTCTTT. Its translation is CASSPGTGNTEAFF.